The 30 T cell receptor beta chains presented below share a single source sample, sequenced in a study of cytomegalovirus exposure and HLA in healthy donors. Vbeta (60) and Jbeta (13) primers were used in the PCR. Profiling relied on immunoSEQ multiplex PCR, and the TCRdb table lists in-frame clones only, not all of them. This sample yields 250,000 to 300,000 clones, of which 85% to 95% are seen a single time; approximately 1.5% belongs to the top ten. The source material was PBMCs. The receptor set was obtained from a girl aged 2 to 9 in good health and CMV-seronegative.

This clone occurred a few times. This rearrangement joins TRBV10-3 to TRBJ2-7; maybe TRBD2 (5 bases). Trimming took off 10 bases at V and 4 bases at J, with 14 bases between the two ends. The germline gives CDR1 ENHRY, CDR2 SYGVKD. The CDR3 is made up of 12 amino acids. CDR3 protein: CATQAAGYEQYF. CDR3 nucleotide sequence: TGTGCCACCCAGGCGGCGGGTTACGAGCAGTACTTC.

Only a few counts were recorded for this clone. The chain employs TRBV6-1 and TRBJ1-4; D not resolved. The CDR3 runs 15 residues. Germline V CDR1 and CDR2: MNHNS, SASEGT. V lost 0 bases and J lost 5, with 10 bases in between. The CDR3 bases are TGTGCCAGCAGTGAAGCGCACAGTTTAAATGAAAAACTGTTTTTT. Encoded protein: CASSEAHSLNEKLFF.

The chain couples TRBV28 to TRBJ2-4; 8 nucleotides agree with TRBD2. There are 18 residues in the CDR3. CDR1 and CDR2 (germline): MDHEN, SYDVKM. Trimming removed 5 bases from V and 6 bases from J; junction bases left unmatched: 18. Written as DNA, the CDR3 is TGTGCCAGCAGTCTACGGGGGGGGTCAGCTACCCGAATAAACATTCAGTACTTC. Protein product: CASSLRGGSATRINIQYF. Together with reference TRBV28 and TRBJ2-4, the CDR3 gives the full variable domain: DVKVTQSSRYLVKRTGEKVFLECVQDMDHENMFWYRQDPGLGLRLIYFSYDVKMKEKGDIPEGYSVSREKKERFSLILESASTNQTSMYLCASSLRGGSATRINIQYFGAGTRLSVL.

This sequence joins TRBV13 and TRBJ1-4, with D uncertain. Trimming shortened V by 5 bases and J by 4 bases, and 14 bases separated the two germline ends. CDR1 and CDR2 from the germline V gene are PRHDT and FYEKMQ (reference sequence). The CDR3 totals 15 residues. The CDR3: CASSIRGAVNEKLFF. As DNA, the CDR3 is TGTGCCAGCAGCATCAGAGGAGCAGTTAATGAAAAACTGTTTTTT.

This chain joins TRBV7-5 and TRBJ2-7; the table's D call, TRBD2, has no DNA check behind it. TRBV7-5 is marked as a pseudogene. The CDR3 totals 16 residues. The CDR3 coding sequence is TGTGCCAGAAGCTTATCCCGGGGGGCCCACTTCAGAGAGTGGTACTTC. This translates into CARSLSRGAHFREWYF.

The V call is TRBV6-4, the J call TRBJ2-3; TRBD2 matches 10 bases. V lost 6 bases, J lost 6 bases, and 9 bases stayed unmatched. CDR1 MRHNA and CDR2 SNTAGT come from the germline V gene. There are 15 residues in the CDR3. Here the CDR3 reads CASSVLAGDSDTQYF. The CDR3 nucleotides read TGTGCCAGCAGCGTTCTAGCGGGAGATTCGGATACGCAGTATTTT.

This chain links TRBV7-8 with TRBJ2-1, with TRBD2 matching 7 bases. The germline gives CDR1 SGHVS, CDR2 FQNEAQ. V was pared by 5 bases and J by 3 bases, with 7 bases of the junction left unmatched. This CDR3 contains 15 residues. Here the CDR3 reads CASSNDGLGYNEQFF. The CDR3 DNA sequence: TGTGCCAGCAGCAACGACGGACTAGGCTACAATGAGCAGTTCTTC.

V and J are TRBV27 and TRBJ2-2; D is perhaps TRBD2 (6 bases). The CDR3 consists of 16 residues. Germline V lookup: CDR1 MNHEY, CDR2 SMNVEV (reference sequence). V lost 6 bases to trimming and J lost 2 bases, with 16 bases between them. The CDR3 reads CASRLVGTLNTGELFF. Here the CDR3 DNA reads TGTGCCAGCAGGCTTGTCGGGACTCTTAACACCGGGGAGCTGTTTTTT.

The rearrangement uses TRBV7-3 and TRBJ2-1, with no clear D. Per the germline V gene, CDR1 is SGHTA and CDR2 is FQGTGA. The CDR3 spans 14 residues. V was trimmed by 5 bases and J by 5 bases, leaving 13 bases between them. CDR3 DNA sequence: TGTGCCAGCAGCCAAGCTTCTGCAAACAATGAGCAGTTCTTC. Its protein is CASSQASANNEQFF.

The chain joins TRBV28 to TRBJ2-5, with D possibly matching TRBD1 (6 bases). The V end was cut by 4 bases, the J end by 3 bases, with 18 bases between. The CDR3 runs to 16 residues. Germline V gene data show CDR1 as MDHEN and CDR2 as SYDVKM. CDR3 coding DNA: TGTGCCAGCAGTTCCCGGGACATAGAGGGGGAAGAGACCCAGTACTTC. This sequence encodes CASSSRDIEGEETQYF.

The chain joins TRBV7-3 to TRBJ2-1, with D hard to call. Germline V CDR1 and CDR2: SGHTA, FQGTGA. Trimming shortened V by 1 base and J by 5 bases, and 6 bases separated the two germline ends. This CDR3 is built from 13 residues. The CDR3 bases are TGTGCCAGCAGCTTAAGCCAGGACAATGAGCAGTTCTTC. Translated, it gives CASSLSQDNEQFF.

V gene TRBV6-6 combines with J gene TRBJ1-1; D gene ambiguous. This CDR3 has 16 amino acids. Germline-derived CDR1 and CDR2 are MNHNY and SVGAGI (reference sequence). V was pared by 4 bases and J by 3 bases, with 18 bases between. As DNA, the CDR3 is TGTGCCAGCAGTTTCACGCCCGTCCCGGACTACACTGAAGCTTTCTTT. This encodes CASSFTPVPDYTEAFF.

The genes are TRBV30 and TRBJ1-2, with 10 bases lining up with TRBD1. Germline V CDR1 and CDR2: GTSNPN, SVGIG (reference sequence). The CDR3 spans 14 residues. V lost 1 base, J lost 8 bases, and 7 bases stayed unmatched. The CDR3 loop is CAWSGGTGAEGYTF. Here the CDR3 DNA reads TGTGCCTGGAGTGGCGGGACAGGGGCAGAAGGCTACACCTTC.

The CDR3 sequence: CASSPLGSSGGFHYEQYF. In nucleotides, the CDR3 is TGCGCCAGCAGCCCCCTCGGGAGCAGCGGGGGATTTCACTACGAGCAGTACTTC. The J gene is TRBJ2-7, the V gene TRBV4-1, with 8 bases matching TRBD2. From germline, CDR1 is MGHRA and CDR2 YSYEKL. The CDR3 contains 18 residues. V lost 4 bases and J lost 3; bases outside the gene matches: 17.

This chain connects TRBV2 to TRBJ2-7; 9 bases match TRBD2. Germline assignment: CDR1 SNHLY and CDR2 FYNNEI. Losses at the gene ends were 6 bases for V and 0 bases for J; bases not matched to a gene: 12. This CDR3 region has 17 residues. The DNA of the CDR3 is TGTGCCAGCAGGGGGGACGCGGGGGGGTCAAGCTCCTACGAGCAGTACTTC. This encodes CASRGDAGGSSSYEQYF.

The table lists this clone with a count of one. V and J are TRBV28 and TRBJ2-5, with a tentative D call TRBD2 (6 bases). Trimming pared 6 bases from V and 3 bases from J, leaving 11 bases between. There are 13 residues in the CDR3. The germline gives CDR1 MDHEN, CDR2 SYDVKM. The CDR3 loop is CASRFSGEETQYF. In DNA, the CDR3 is TGTGCCAGCAGATTCTCGGGGGAAGAGACCCAGTACTTC.

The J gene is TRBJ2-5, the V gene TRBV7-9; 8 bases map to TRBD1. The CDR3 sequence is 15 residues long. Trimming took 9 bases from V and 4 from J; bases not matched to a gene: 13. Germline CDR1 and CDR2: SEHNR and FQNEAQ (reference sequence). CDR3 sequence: CASHPGTGGIETQYF. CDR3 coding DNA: TGTGCCAGTCACCCCGGGACAGGAGGGATAGAGACCCAGTACTTC.

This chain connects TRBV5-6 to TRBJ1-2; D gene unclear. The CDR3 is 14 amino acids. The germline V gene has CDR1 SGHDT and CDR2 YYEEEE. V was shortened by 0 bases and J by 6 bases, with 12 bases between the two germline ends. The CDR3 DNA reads TGTGCCAGCAGCTTGGGAGGGATGGGAGATGGCTACACCTTC. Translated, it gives CASSLGGMGDGYTF.

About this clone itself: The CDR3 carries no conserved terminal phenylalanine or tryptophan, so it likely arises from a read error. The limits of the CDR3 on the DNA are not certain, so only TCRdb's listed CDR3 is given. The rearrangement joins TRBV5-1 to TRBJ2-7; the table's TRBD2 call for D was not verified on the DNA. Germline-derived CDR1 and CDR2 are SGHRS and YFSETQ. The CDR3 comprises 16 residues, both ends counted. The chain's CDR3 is CASSLKTGISAGGKNL.

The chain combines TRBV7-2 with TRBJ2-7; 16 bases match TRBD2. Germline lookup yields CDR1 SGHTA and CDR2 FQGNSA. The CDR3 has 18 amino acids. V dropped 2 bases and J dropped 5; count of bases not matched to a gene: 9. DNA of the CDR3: TGTGCCAGCAGCTTAAACTTGGGACTAGCGGGAGGGGGTCACGAGCAGTACTTC. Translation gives CASSLNLGLAGGGHEQYF.

The CDR3 loop is CASSFTQGLGSAEQYF. Here the CDR3 DNA reads TGTGCCAGCAGCTTCACCCAAGGACTAGGGTCCGCCGAGCAGTACTTC. The chain combines TRBV11-2 with TRBJ2-7; 7 bases are shared with TRBD2. Looked up from germline, CDR1 is SGHAT and CDR2 is FQNNGV. V was clipped by 3 bases and J by 6 bases; unmatched bases: 14. The length of the CDR3 is 16 residues.

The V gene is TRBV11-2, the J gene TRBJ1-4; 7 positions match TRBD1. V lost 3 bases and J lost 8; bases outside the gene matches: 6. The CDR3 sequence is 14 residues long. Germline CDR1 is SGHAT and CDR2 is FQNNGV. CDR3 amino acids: CASSLRTGGEKLFF. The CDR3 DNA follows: TGTGCCAGCAGCTTGAGGACAGGAGGGGAAAAACTGTTTTTT.

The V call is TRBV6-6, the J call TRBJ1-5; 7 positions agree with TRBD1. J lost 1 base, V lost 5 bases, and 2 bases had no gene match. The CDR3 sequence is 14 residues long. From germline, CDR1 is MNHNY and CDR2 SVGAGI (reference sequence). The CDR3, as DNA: TGTGCCAGCAGTGTACAGGGGAGCAATCAGCCCCAGCATTTT. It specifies CASSVQGSNQPQHF.

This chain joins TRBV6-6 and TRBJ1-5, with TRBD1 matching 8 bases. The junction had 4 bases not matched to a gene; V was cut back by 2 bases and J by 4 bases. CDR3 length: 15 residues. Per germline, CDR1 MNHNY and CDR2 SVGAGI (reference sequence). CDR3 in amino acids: CASSYDGTGNQPQHF. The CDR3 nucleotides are TGTGCCAGCAGTTACGACGGGACAGGTAATCAGCCCCAGCATTTT.

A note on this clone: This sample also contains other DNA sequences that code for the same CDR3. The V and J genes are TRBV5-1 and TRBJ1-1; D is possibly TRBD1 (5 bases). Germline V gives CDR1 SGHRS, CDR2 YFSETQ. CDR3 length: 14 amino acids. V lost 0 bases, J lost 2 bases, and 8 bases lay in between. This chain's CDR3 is CASSLGGGNTEAFF. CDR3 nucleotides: TGCGCCAGCAGCTTGGGGGGGGGTAACACTGAAGCTTTCTTT.

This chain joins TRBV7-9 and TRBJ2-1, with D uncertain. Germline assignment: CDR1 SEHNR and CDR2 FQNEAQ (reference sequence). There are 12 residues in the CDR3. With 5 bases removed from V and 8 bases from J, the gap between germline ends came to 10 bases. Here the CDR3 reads CASSATVDEQFF. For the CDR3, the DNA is TGTGCCAGCAGCGCGACTGTGGATGAGCAGTTCTTC.

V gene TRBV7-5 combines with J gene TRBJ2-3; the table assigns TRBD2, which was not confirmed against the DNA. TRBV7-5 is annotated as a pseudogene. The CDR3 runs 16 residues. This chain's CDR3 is CVRSLQRERRTDTQYF. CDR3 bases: TGTGTCAGAAGCTTGCAGCGGGAGAGGCGCACAGATACGCAGTATTTT.

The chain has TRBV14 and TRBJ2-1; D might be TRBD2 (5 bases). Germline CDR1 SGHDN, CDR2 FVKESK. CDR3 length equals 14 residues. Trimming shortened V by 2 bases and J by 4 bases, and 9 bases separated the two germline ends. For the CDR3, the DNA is TGTGCCAGCAGCCAACGGTGGGAGTACAATGAGCAGTTCTTC. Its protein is CASSQRWEYNEQFF.

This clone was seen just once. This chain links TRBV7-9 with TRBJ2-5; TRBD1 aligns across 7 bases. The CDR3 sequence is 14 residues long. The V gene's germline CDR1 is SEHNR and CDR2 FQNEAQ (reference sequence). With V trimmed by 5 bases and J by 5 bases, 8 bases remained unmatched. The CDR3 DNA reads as TGTGCCAGCAGCGTGACAGGGCCCGACGAGACCCAGTACTTC. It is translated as CASSVTGPDETQYF.

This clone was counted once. CDR3 protein: CASGTGYLYEQYF. Written as DNA, the CDR3 is TGTGCTAGTGGTACCGGGTATTTATACGAGCAGTACTTC. This chain uses TRBV12-5 with TRBJ2-7; no clear D. The V end lost 5 bases, the J end lost 4 bases, and 12 bases lay between the germline ends. From germline, CDR1 is LGHNT and CDR2 FRNRAP. The CDR3 is 13 residues long. The full variable domain, its missing parts supplied by reference TRBV12-5 and TRBJ2-7, is DARVTQTPRHKVTEMGQEVTMRCQPILGHNTVFWYRQTMMQGLELLAYFRNRAPLDDSGMPKDRFSAEMPDATLATLKIQPSEPRDSAVYFCASGTGYLYEQYFGPGTRLTVT.